Sequencing of this TCR beta chain was carried out in a study of control samples from healthy donors and cancer patients. The trim removed 4 bases at V and 3 bases at J, leaving 5 bases unmatched. The CDR3 totals 14 residues. Looked up from germline, CDR1 is SGHNT and CDR2 is YYREEE (reference sequence). Data came from immunoSEQ multiplex PCR; TCRdb stores just in-frame clones and leaves some out. Of approximately 150,000 clones detected, around 96% appear once; the ten largest clones hold around 0.92%. The sequenced sample consisted of blood. The TCR sequence derives from a woman in her 30s in good health. The chain combines TRBV5-4 with TRBJ1-1, with 8 bases that match TRBD1. The CDR3 DNA is TGTGCCAGCAGCCAGGGACAGGCCCACACTGAAGCTTTCTTT. This gives the protein CASSQGQAHTEAFF.